This TCR beta chain was recovered during a study of T cell responses to AZD1222 COVID-19 vaccine (dated by TCRdb to the early 2020s). As for the study more broadly: Because spike-specific TCR depth and breadth did not differ between the two schedules, AZD1222 recipients who got a second dose at roughly 4 weeks were pooled with those who got a second dose at roughly 12 weeks. A total of over 230 trial participants underwent TCR sequencing, of whom more than 200 had received two doses of AZD1222 and some 25 had received two doses of the MenACWY control vaccine. Trial participants were enrolled into age subgroups of 18-55, 56-69 and 70-plus years, which contained around 150, 29 and 61 TCR-sequenced participants, respectively. The paper as a whole reports these results and caveats: Reportedly, almost half of the unique spike-specific TCRs recognized epitopes lying outside the regions that are mutated in the B.1.351 and B.1.1.7 variants. The vaccine-associated CD4 TCRs covered the entire spike protein, and the dominant responses fell in regions 160-218 and 743-854. Participants were mostly white British, with more females than males. The authors suggested clonal diversity may have been underestimated. Spike-specific TCR breadth and depth rose significantly after two AZD1222 doses compared with day 0 and with MenACWY recipients. Because no day 14 peak-response samples were available, repertoires were characterized only after the peak T cell response. Conclusions about previously exposed vaccinees are limited, since just five to seven AZD1222 recipients were seropositive for SARS-CoV-2 at baseline. In the small 56-69-year group, the increase in depth fell short of significance, most likely because of low power.

Read against the paper, the sample's time point label means: baseline before first vaccination. Vaccinee samples came from UK trials COV001 and COV002, including a single-blind randomized controlled phase 2/3 trial of AZD1222 (ChAdOx1 nCoV-19) in healthy adults. For TCRbeta chain sequencing, PBMC samples were collected from trial participants at day 0 and at day 28 after the second dose. Per the germline V gene, SGHDT is the CDR1 and YYEEEE is the CDR2. The V end gives up 5 bases and the J end 4 bases, leaving 7 bases in the junction not matched to a gene. The cysteine opens and the phenylalanine closes a CDR3 of 14 amino acids. The retained sequence is limited to the CDR3, 42 bases, with the frame set at the first base. The CDR3 regions of human TCRbeta chains were analyzed by immunosequencing. The published analysis was carried out like this. Repertoire TCRs were checked for matches against a reference library of SARS-CoV-2-specific TCRs that had been generated using the MIRA antigen-specificity platform. Breadth was defined as the fraction of unique TCRs that were SARS-CoV-2-associated, and depth was defined as the fraction of total T cells that were SARS-CoV-2-associated. Using the MIRA data, each spike-specific TCR was mapped to the spike region that the TCR reacts to and placed in a CD4 or CD8 class. Log10-transformed breadth and depth values were compared by one-way ANOVA with Sidak's multiple comparisons tests. Sourced from immuneACCESS, this table was stored by TCRdb with only in-frame sequences that have V and J called. A share of the clones is absent; for the studies checked, an unresolved V gene accounts for under half, and the remainder has no known explanation. That table gives V, J and clone size, and the DNA gave D and trimming. The sample table contains roughly 80,000 clones; only one count was recorded for 75% to 90% of them. The ten largest clones take up approximately 5.7% of the sample.

Points on this clone: Its recognized antigen is unknown. No per-base quality is available; no much larger clone lies one base away.

The rearrangement joined TRBV5-6 to TRBJ1-1, and 8 bases in between align with TRBD1. The clonotype comes from an adult in good health. The sample was peripheral blood, taken on day 0 of AZD1222 vaccination. The CDR3 reads CASRTGQGRTEAFF. The DNA reads as follows: TGTGCCAGCAGGACCGGACAGGGTCGCACTGAAGCTTTCTTT.